This TCR beta chain was recorded in a study of blood T cell repertoires in COVID-19. Overall study context: Specimens from acute and convalescent COVID-19 originated in the United States, Italy and Spain. Nucleic acid was either cDNA or gDNA, and it came from T cells, B-cell-depleted T cells, or PBMCs.

In the authors' methods: For nucleated cells, counts were estimated from reference gene primer amplification. Sequencing was performed with immunoSEQ multiplex PCR; in TCRdb, only in-frame clones are kept and a portion is missing. V, J and clone size derive from that table, while D and trimming were established from the DNA sequence. In the table there are approximately 350,000 clones, about 88% of which are singletons. V gave up 5 bases and J gave up 8 bases; unmatched junction bases: 6. This CDR3 region has 13 residues. Germline CDR1 reads SQVTM; CDR2 reads ANQGSEA. Those enrolled in Seattle joined during active infection and were followed longitudinally afterward.

This TCR was sampled from a woman aged 70-85 years with COVID-19, enrolled during active disease. The sequenced sample consisted of peripheral blood. The gene calls are TRBV29-1 and TRBJ1-5; 10 bases are a match to TRBD1. This CDR3 is CSVSDRGFEPQHF. The DNA of the CDR3 is TGCAGCGTTTCGGACAGGGGGTTTGAGCCCCAGCATTTT.